The rows below give T cell receptor beta chains drawn from one sample of a study of OX40 agonist ivuxolimab in advanced cancers. TCRdb's table, derived via immunoSEQ multiplex PCR, lists solely in-frame clones and lacks some. Of 90,000 to 100,000 clones in the sample, 75% to 90% are singletons; the top ten hold 0.75% to 0.95%. The sample was CD4+ or CD8+ T cells sorted from blood, taken in a trial of the OX40 agonist ivuxolimab. These receptors all come from an adult with an advanced solid tumor such as melanoma, head and neck, liver or kidney cancer. Each CDR3 is given with its conserved first and last residue. A D gene is named only where the DNA matches it firmly. For some rows the clone size is stated as once, few or many, or as a class when expanded; others skip it.

v_call: TRBV7-2; clone_size: once; j_call: TRBJ1-3; d_call: -; cdr3_nt: TGTGCCAGCAGCCACCCCCCATCGGGATCTGGAAACACCATATATTTT; cdr3_aa: CASSHPPSGSGNTIYF
v_call: TRBV19; clone_size: -; j_call: TRBJ2-5; d_call: TRBD1; cdr3_nt: TGTGCCAGTAGTCCAGGGGGACAGAGCTTCGCGACCCAGTACTTC; cdr3_aa: CASSPGGQSFATQYF
v_call: TRBV30; clone_size: -; j_call: TRBJ1-6; d_call: -; cdr3_nt: TGTGCCTGGGGTAGGGAACCTCCTTCACCCCTCCACTTT; cdr3_aa: CAWGREPPSPLHF
v_call: TRBV28; clone_size: -; j_call: TRBJ1-2; d_call: -; cdr3_nt: TGTGCCAGCATCACACCCGGGGGGCAGGGAGGACACTATGGCTACACCTTC; cdr3_aa: CASITPGGQGGHYGYTF
v_call: TRBV2; clone_size: -; j_call: TRBJ2-2; d_call: -; cdr3_nt: TGTGCCAGCAGCCGCGACCACACCTTTGGCGCCGGGGAGCTGTTTTTT; cdr3_aa: CASSRDHTFGAGELFF
v_call: TRBV11-1; clone_size: once; j_call: TRBJ2-3; d_call: -; cdr3_nt: TGTGCCAGCAGCTTAGAGGGACTTAGGAAAGATACGCAGTATTTT; cdr3_aa: CASSLEGLRKDTQYF
v_call: TRBV5-1; clone_size: -; j_call: TRBJ2-3; d_call: TRBD2; cdr3_nt: TGCGCCAGTGCCCGGGGCGGGAGCGACGTGGATACGCAGTATTTT; cdr3_aa: CASARGGSDVDTQYF
v_call: TRBV7-9; clone_size: -; j_call: TRBJ2-1; d_call: TRBD1; cdr3_nt: TGTGCCAGCAGCGCCCAGGGGGCAGGTGAGCAGTTCTTC; cdr3_aa: CASSAQGAGEQFF
v_call: TRBV5-1; clone_size: few; j_call: TRBJ1-2; d_call: TRBD1; cdr3_nt: TGCGCCAGCAATTGGACAGGGGGTGGCTACACCTTC; cdr3_aa: CASNWTGGGYTF
v_call: TRBV29-1; clone_size: -; j_call: TRBJ1-1; d_call: -; cdr3_nt: TGCAGCGTGCGGGACCAGAACACTGAAGCTTTCTTT; cdr3_aa: CSVRDQNTEAFF
v_call: TRBV19; clone_size: -; j_call: TRBJ2-3; d_call: -; cdr3_nt: TGTGCCAGTAGGATGGCTTTCTCCACAGATACGCAGTATTTT; cdr3_aa: CASRMAFSTDTQYF
v_call: TRBV4-1; clone_size: -; j_call: TRBJ1-4; d_call: -; cdr3_nt: TGCGCCAGCAGCCAACCAGGGGTCCTTAATGAAAAACTGTTTTTT; cdr3_aa: CASSQPGVLNEKLFF
v_call: TRBV18; clone_size: -; j_call: TRBJ2-3; d_call: -; cdr3_nt: TGTGCCAGCTCCCCTCGAAGGGAGTTAGGCACAGATACGCAGTATTTT; cdr3_aa: CASSPRRELGTDTQYF
v_call: TRBV5-4; clone_size: once; j_call: TRBJ2-1; d_call: TRBD2; cdr3_nt: TGTGCCAGCAGCTTGGCTAGCGGGGGGTGGGATGAGCAGTTCTTC; cdr3_aa: CASSLASGGWDEQFF
v_call: TRBV19; clone_size: few; j_call: TRBJ1-5; d_call: -; cdr3_nt: TGTGCCAGTAGACCCCGGCGGGAGTCCTACAATCAGCCCCAGCATTTT; cdr3_aa: CASRPRRESYNQPQHF
v_call: TRBV11-1; clone_size: -; j_call: TRBJ1-3; d_call: -; cdr3_nt: TGTGCCAGCAGCCCCCTGGATCGGGGCTCTCGAAACACCATATATTTT; cdr3_aa: CASSPLDRGSRNTIYF
v_call: TRBV10-3; clone_size: -; j_call: TRBJ1-2; d_call: -; cdr3_nt: TGTGCCATCAGTGAAATGGGGGGTTATGGCTACACCTTC; cdr3_aa: CAISEMGGYGYTF
v_call: TRBV5-1; clone_size: -; j_call: TRBJ2-3; d_call: TRBD1; cdr3_nt: TGCGCCAGCAGTCCACCAGGGACAGGGGGCGGAGATACGCAGTATTTT; cdr3_aa: CASSPPGTGGGDTQYF
v_call: TRBV30; clone_size: -; j_call: TRBJ1-2; d_call: -; cdr3_nt: TGTGCCTGGAGTCATGAACAGGGCTATGGCTACACCTTC; cdr3_aa: CAWSHEQGYGYTF
v_call: TRBV9; clone_size: -; j_call: TRBJ1-2; d_call: -; cdr3_nt: TGTGCCAGCAGCCTCGACAGCCGCTATGGCTACACCTTC; cdr3_aa: CASSLDSRYGYTF
v_call: TRBV11-1; clone_size: -; j_call: TRBJ1-6; d_call: -; cdr3_nt: TGTGCCAGCAGCCCCGGGACGGCGTATAATTCACCCCTCCACTTT; cdr3_aa: CASSPGTAYNSPLHF
v_call: TRBV14; clone_size: -; j_call: TRBJ1-2; d_call: TRBD1; cdr3_nt: TGTGCCAGCAGCCAAGGACAGGGGCCGGCCTATGGCTACACCTTC; cdr3_aa: CASSQGQGPAYGYTF
v_call: TRBV28; clone_size: -; j_call: TRBJ1-5; d_call: -; cdr3_nt: TGTGCCAGCACTCCACCCGGGACCTCCGGGGGAAATCAGCCCCAGCATTTT; cdr3_aa: CASTPPGTSGGNQPQHF
v_call: TRBV13; clone_size: -; j_call: TRBJ1-5; d_call: -; cdr3_nt: TGTGCCAGCAGCTCCTTGGGGCAGCCCCAGCATTTT; cdr3_aa: CASSSLGQPQHF
v_call: TRBV5-6; clone_size: -; j_call: TRBJ2-1; d_call: TRBD1; cdr3_nt: TGTGCCAGCAGCAAGGACAGGGCTGAGCAGTTCTTC; cdr3_aa: CASSKDRAEQFF
v_call: TRBV7-8; clone_size: once; j_call: TRBJ2-2; d_call: -; cdr3_nt: TGTGCCAGCAGCTTACGGGACCTCACCGGGGAGCTGTTTTTT; cdr3_aa: CASSLRDLTGELFF
v_call: TRBV5-6; clone_size: -; j_call: TRBJ2-3; d_call: TRBD2; cdr3_nt: TGTGCCAGCAGCCAGACTAGCGGGAGCCCAGATACGCAGTATTTT; cdr3_aa: CASSQTSGSPDTQYF
v_call: TRBV6-6; clone_size: -; j_call: TRBJ1-5; d_call: -; cdr3_nt: TGTGCCAGCACCCGAGGAGGGAACGATCAGCCCCAGCATTTT; cdr3_aa: CASTRGGNDQPQHF
v_call: TRBV7-2; clone_size: -; j_call: TRBJ1-5; d_call: -; cdr3_nt: TGTGCCAGCAGGCGGGATAGCAATCAGCCCCAGCATTTT; cdr3_aa: CASRRDSNQPQHF
v_call: TRBV5-1; clone_size: -; j_call: TRBJ2-7; d_call: -; cdr3_nt: TGCGCCAGCAGCTCGCTCTTCGCGGGAGAAGGGGGTGAGCAGTACTTC; cdr3_aa: CASSSLFAGEGGEQYF
v_call: TRBV6-5; clone_size: -; j_call: TRBJ2-1; d_call: -; cdr3_nt: TGTGCCAGCATTTCTCCGAGAACCAATGAGCAGTTCTTC; cdr3_aa: CASISPRTNEQFF
v_call: TRBV2; clone_size: -; j_call: TRBJ2-2; d_call: -; cdr3_nt: TGTGCCAGCAGGGGAAGCGGAGGCCAAATAGGGGAGCTGTTTTTT; cdr3_aa: CASRGSGGQIGELFF
v_call: TRBV5-1; clone_size: -; j_call: TRBJ2-2; d_call: -; cdr3_nt: TGCGCCAGCAGCAGGGGCGGGGTATTCACCGGGGAGCTGTTTTTT; cdr3_aa: CASSRGGVFTGELFF
v_call: TRBV6-1; clone_size: few; j_call: TRBJ2-3; d_call: -; cdr3_nt: TGTGCCAGCAGTGAAAGGGCTCTGGATACGCAGTATTTT; cdr3_aa: CASSERALDTQYF
v_call: TRBV7-9; clone_size: -; j_call: TRBJ1-5; d_call: -; cdr3_nt: TGTGCCAGCAGCTTAGGAGGGGCCCAGCCCCAGCATTTT; cdr3_aa: CASSLGGAQPQHF
v_call: TRBV14; clone_size: -; j_call: TRBJ1-1; d_call: -; cdr3_nt: TGTGCCAGCAGCCAACAGGTGAACACTGAAGCTTTCTTT; cdr3_aa: CASSQQVNTEAFF
v_call: TRBV7-2; clone_size: -; j_call: TRBJ2-4; d_call: TRBD1; cdr3_nt: TGTGCCAGCAGCTTAGGCGGAGTCGGGGACAGGGGGGTTCGAAACATTCAGTACTTC; cdr3_aa: CASSLGGVGDRGVRNIQYF
v_call: TRBV5-1; clone_size: -; j_call: TRBJ2-6; d_call: -; cdr3_nt: TGCGCCAGCAGCTTGGTCGAGAGAAGATCTGGGGCCAACGTCCTGACTTTC; cdr3_aa: CASSLVERRSGANVLTF
v_call: TRBV29-1; clone_size: few; j_call: TRBJ2-7; d_call: TRBD1; cdr3_nt: TGCAGCTCCCGGGGACAGGGTCTCTACGAGCAGTACTTC; cdr3_aa: CSSRGQGLYEQYF
v_call: TRBV4-2; clone_size: -; j_call: TRBJ2-3; d_call: TRBD2; cdr3_nt: TGTGCCAGCAGCCAAAAACTAGCGGCAGAGAACCTAGATACGCAGTATTTT; cdr3_aa: CASSQKLAAENLDTQYF
v_call: TRBV6-5; clone_size: -; j_call: TRBJ1-2; d_call: -; cdr3_nt: TGTGCCAGCAGTTATGAGGGTGGCTACACCTTC; cdr3_aa: CASSYEGGYTF
v_call: TRBV7-9; clone_size: -; j_call: TRBJ2-3; d_call: -; cdr3_nt: TGTGCCAGCAGCTTAGATTCGACAGATACGCAGTATTTT; cdr3_aa: CASSLDSTDTQYF
v_call: TRBV27; clone_size: -; j_call: TRBJ2-7; d_call: -; cdr3_nt: TGTGCCAGCAGTTTACGTACCTTCAGCTCCTACGAGCAGTACTTC; cdr3_aa: CASSLRTFSSYEQYF
v_call: TRBV7-2; clone_size: -; j_call: TRBJ2-5; d_call: TRBD2; cdr3_nt: TGTGCCAGCAGCTTAGGTGGCGGGAGGGCCAGGGAGACCCAGTACTTC; cdr3_aa: CASSLGGGRARETQYF
v_call: TRBV19; clone_size: -; j_call: TRBJ2-1; d_call: TRBD2; cdr3_nt: TGTGCCAGCCAACTAGCGCCCGGGAATGAGCAGTTCTTC; cdr3_aa: CASQLAPGNEQFF
v_call: TRBV13; clone_size: -; j_call: TRBJ1-1; d_call: -; cdr3_nt: TGTGCCAGCAGCCCTTATGAGTTCGAAGCTTTCTTT; cdr3_aa: CASSPYEFEAFF
v_call: TRBV19; clone_size: -; j_call: TRBJ2-4; d_call: TRBD1; cdr3_nt: TGTGCCAGTAGTATAACCCGACAGGGATGGACCAAAAACATTCAGTACTTC; cdr3_aa: CASSITRQGWTKNIQYF
v_call: TRBV7-9; clone_size: -; j_call: TRBJ2-3; d_call: TRBD2; cdr3_nt: TGTGCCAGCAGCTTAGCGACTAGCGGGAGCGGAGATACGCAGTATTTT; cdr3_aa: CASSLATSGSGDTQYF
v_call: TRBV10-3; clone_size: -; j_call: TRBJ1-1; d_call: -; cdr3_nt: TGTGCCATCAGGCCCGGCGGGACCCAGGAGGCTTTCTTT; cdr3_aa: CAIRPGGTQEAFF
v_call: TRBV5-4; clone_size: -; j_call: TRBJ2-7; d_call: -; cdr3_nt: TGTGCCAGCAGTTTGAAAAATGCAGGGACCTACGAGCAGTACTTC; cdr3_aa: CASSLKNAGTYEQYF
v_call: TRBV28; clone_size: -; j_call: TRBJ2-7; d_call: -; cdr3_nt: TGTGCCAGCAGTGCAACCCCGGGATACAGCTCCTACGAGCAGTACTTC; cdr3_aa: CASSATPGYSSYEQYF
v_call: TRBV6-1; clone_size: -; j_call: TRBJ1-2; d_call: -; cdr3_nt: TGTGCCAGCACCCCCACCGGGCGAAGCTACACCTTC; cdr3_aa: CASTPTGRSYTF
v_call: TRBV2; clone_size: -; j_call: TRBJ2-2; d_call: -; cdr3_nt: TGTGCCAGCAGTGCCCCAGACACCGGGGAGCTGTTTTTT; cdr3_aa: CASSAPDTGELFF
v_call: TRBV5-1; clone_size: -; j_call: TRBJ2-2; d_call: -; cdr3_nt: TGCGCCAGCAGCTTAGGACTCGACTACACCGGGGAGCTGTTTTTT; cdr3_aa: CASSLGLDYTGELFF
v_call: TRBV6-6; clone_size: -; j_call: TRBJ1-6; d_call: TRBD1; cdr3_nt: TGTGCCAGCAGTCAACAGGGGAAGGGTTCACCCCTCCACTTT; cdr3_aa: CASSQQGKGSPLHF
v_call: TRBV14; clone_size: -; j_call: TRBJ1-1; d_call: -; cdr3_nt: TGTGCCAGCAGCCTTGACCTTTGGAACACTGAAGCTTTCTTT; cdr3_aa: CASSLDLWNTEAFF
v_call: TRBV5-1; clone_size: few; j_call: TRBJ2-5; d_call: -; cdr3_nt: TGCGCCAGCAGCCCCGGGGAGACCCAGTACTTC; cdr3_aa: CASSPGETQYF